The entry that follows covers one TCR beta chain sequence. There is no known antigen for this receptor. Mismatch with germline at one junction end may stem from a read error. This sample is drawn from a study of tumor-infiltrating lymphocytes in primary liver carcinoma listed by TCRdb under 2017. With respect to the entire study: Of the five patients, three men and two women aged 30 to 69 years, four had hepatocellular carcinoma and one had combined HCC and intrahepatic cholangiocarcinoma. A total of roughly 35 specimens from 5 patients underwent TCRbeta repertoire sequencing, comprising 25 tumor regions, 5 adjacent noncancerous liver tissues and 5 peripheral blood samples. To link TCRbeta repertoire diversity to the local molecular phenotype, the 25 or so tumor region samples were profiled with Agilent mRNA microarrays. Repertoires from technical replicates were highly reproducible, with mean shared-clone rates about 0.88 and correlation coefficients above 0.95. TCRbeta repertoire sequencing, expression microarrays and whole-exome sequencing were combined in the study across five regions of each liver tumor, with adjacent normal tissue and blood also included. Tumors of the five patients were stage T1-T3 N0M0 with maximum diameters of about 4.2 to 11 cm. Each sample produced about 3.5 to 8 million productive TCRbeta reads, and read depth showed no significant difference between tissue types. The paper's findings and limits, for the study overall: Only about 8-25% of top clones were present in all five regions of a tumor, suggesting spatial heterogeneity of tumor-infiltrating T cells. Only the TCR beta chain was sequenced, which likely underestimates true repertoire diversity because unpaired alpha chains were not captured. Compared with blood, tumors had a significantly larger share of the repertoire taken up by the top 250 clones (p = 0.039). Bulk unsorted samples precluded comparing CD4+ and CD8+ T cell repertoires. Repertoire overlap was found to be higher between tumor regions (mean about 35%) than between tumor-adjacent (around 17%) or tumor-blood (around 15%) pairs, consistent with antigen-driven expansion. The study included only a handful of patients, and the authors note findings should be validated in a larger study.

Per the germline V gene, LGHNT is the CDR1 and FRNRAP is the CDR2. The CDR3 numbers 14 residues from cysteine through phenylalanine. This entry keeps only the CDR3 DNA: 42 bases, framed from base 1. Using a constant-region primer and ProtoScript II reverse transcriptase, TCRbeta-specific cDNA was reverse-transcribed from about 0.45 ug total RNA. TCRbeta libraries were built with three nested multiplex PCR rounds, a slightly modified ARM-PCR procedure. The first two PCR rounds used multiplex TRBV1-TRBV30 forward primers with a Cbeta reverse primer, each for roughly 11 cycles. Sample barcodes and Illumina adapters were added in a final 25-cycle PCR with Deep VentR polymerase. Amplicons of 200-500 bp were gel-purified with a QIAquick gel extraction kit before sequencing. TCRbeta amplicons were sequenced on an Illumina HiSeq 2500 with 250-bp paired-end reads. In the paper's pipeline: Reads were quality-trimmed with Trimmomatic v0.33, and paired reads were merged with FLASH v1.2.11 to recover full CDR3 sequences. V, D and J germline segments were assigned to the rearranged TCRbeta sequences by MiGEC v1.2.1b. Clonotype statistics and Shannon-Wiener diversity indices were calculated with VDJtools v1.0.0. To cut down on sampling bias, every analysis after diversity analysis relied on just the 250 most abundant clonotypes from each sample. TCRdb reworked the public reads: Q25 trimming with fastp, MiXCR clone assembly, productive beta chains retained. CDR3 protein duplicates are merged, each entry listing the most common genes and DNA. The V and J calls here are based on TCRdb, not the publication. The sample data list approximately 73,000 distinct CDR3 sequences, and 60% to 80% of these were observed just once. The ten biggest clones cover roughly an eighth of the sample.

Without any cell sorting, total RNA and DNA were extracted together from about 20-30 mg of bulk tissue using the AllPrep DNA/RNA mini kit. Between November 2015 and early 2016, 4 or 5 patients in China with histopathologically diagnosed primary liver carcinoma had their tumors surgically resected. At the time of sampling, the patients were treatment-naive and had chronic HBV infection. Five spatially separated regions were sampled from each tumor: the superior, inferior, left-lateral and right-lateral poles, plus the tumor centre. Histological examination found more than 75% viable tumor cells in every tumor sample. Fresh tumor and adjacent tissue pieces were bisected; one half was stored in RNAlater at -80°C, the other sent for histology.

The origin of this receptor is a woman aged 60-75 years with primary liver carcinoma and hepatitis B virus infection. Input material: liver tumor tissue from sampling region 4. Reading the label with the study, this specimen's cell subset or site is: tumor region T4, right-lateral pole. The chain uses TRBV12-5 and TRBJ2-7, with TRBD1 identical over 9 junction bases. The CDR3 protein: CASGLIGQGYEQYF. The DNA reads TGTGCTAGTGGTTTGATAGGACAGGGGTACGAGCAGTATTTC.